This section outlines one TCR beta chain sequence together with its context. V was trimmed by 0 bases and J by 0 bases, leaving 14 bases between them. The CDR3 totals 18 residues. CDR1 LGHDT and CDR2 YNNKEL come from the germline V gene (reference sequence). This sample stems from a study of blood T cell repertoires in COVID-19. Original analysis: From reference gene primer amplification, estimates of nucleated cell counts were derived. Method: immunoSEQ multiplex PCR; TCRdb's copy keeps in-frame clones and lacks some. The V and J calls and the clone size are those of that table, but D and trimming were determined from the DNA. The table lists some 210,000 clones, over 70% of them singletons, with approximately 2.9% in the top ten.

This clonotype originated in a man aged 50 or older with active or convalescent COVID-19. Input material: peripheral blood. The chain joins TRBV3-1 (or the pseudogene TRBV3-2) to TRBJ1-4; a possible D gene is TRBD1 (5 bases). Here the CDR3 reads CASSQDMGGGTTNEKLFF. Here the CDR3 DNA reads TGTGCCAGCAGCCAAGATATGGGGGGGGGAACAACTAATGAAAAACTGTTTTTT.